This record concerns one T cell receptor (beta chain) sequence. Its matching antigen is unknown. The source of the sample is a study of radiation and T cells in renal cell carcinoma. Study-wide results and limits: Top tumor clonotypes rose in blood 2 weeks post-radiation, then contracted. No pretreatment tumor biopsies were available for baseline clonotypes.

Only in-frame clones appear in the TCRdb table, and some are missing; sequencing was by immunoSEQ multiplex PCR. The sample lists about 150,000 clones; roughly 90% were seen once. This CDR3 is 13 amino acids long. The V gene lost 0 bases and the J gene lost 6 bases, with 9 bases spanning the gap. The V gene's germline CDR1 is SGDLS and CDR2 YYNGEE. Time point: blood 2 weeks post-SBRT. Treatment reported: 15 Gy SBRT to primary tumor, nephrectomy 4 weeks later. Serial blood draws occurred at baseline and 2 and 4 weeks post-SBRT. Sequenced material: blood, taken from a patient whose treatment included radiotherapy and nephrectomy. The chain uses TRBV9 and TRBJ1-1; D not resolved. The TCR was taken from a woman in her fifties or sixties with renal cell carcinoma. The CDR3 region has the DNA TGTGCCAGCAGCGTAGTTGAGCGGCCTGAAGCTTTCTTT. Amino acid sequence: CASSVVERPEAFF.